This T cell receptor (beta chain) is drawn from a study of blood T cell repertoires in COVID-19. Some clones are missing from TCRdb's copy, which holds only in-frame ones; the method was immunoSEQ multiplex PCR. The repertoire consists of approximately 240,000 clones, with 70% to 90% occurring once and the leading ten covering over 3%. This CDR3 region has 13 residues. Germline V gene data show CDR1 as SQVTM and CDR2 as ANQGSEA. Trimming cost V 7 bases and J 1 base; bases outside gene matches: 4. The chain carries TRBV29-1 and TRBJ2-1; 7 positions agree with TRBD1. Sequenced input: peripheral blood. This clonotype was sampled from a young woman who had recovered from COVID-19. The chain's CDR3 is CSAPTGSYNEQFF. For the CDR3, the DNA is TGCAGCGCCCCGACAGGGTCCTACAATGAGCAGTTCTTC.